The clone carrying this T cell receptor (beta chain) showed up many times. The target antigen is unknown. Noted time point: sample taken at primary tumor resection. Samples were donated by 72 untreated early-stage non-small cell lung cancer patients. No cells were sorted before sequencing. The whole RNA sequenced was extracted from tumor, nontumor lung or frozen PBMC. This sample is part of a study of spatial heterogeneity in lung cancer. Study-wide background: Tumor-region counts of TCR transcripts tracked strongly with a T cell module score from matched bulk RNA-seq.

TCRdb recomputed calls from the 5' RACE reads with MiXCR, one row per CDR3 protein. In the table there are 20,000 to 30,000 distinct CDR3 sequences, approximately 9.5% of which are singletons. General study points: Expanded intratumoral alpha and beta TCR counts tracked tumor mutation counts.

V lost 11 bases to trimming and J lost 6 bases, with 17 bases between them. The V gene's germline CDR1 is KGHSH and CDR2 LQKENI. The CDR3 consists of 13 residues. The genes are TRBV18 and TRBJ2-1, with unresolved D. This sample comprised lung tumor tissue, obtained at surgery. The TCR sequence derives from a male donor with early-stage non-small cell lung cancer. CDR3 in DNA: TGTGCCGGGCTACCCCAGAGTGGCAATGAGCAGTTCTTC. This codes for CAGLPQSGNEQFF.